The source of this T cell receptor (beta chain) is a study of cytomegalovirus exposure and HLA in healthy donors. Study observations and caveats: TCR beta chain V- and J-gene trimming was linked, in a later analysis, to a missense variant in DCLRE1C. It was 150 or so TCR beta chains that were listed as cytomegalovirus-associated. Prior analysis indicated that the majority of TCR beta V segments exhibited productivity approximately 87% or approximately 30% of the time.

Details on this clone: Its antigen is currently unknown.

With V trimmed by 2 bases and J by 1 base, 4 bases remained unmatched. This CDR3 comprises 17 residues. Germline values: CDR1 SGDLS, CDR2 YYNGEE. Use of 60 Vbeta and 13 Jbeta primers characterized the PCR. The protocol was immunoSEQ multiplex PCR, while the TCRdb copy is restricted to in-frame clones and leaves out a portion. The table has about 140,000 clones, approximately 61% seen once. Recording of this donor's CMV serostatus was not done. The sample comprised PBMCs. This sequence originates from a human donor in good health. The genes are TRBV9 and TRBJ2-1; 12 bases map to TRBD2. The CDR3 nucleotides are TGTGCCAGCAGCGTCCATCTAGCGGGAGGGTCCTACAATGAGCAGTTCTTC. Translation gives CASSVHLAGGSYNEQFF.